This paragraph covers one T cell receptor beta chain sequence. This sample is part of a study of blood T cell repertoires in COVID-19. Profiling relied on immunoSEQ multiplex PCR, and the TCRdb table lists in-frame clones only, not all of them. The sample shows hundreds of thousands of clones, around 90% of them seen only once. The clonotype was recovered from a man older than 75 with acute or convalescent COVID-19. The specimen was peripheral blood.

In DNA, the CDR3 is TGTGCCAGCAGCCAAGCGACAGTAGAGACCCAGTACTTC. Residues: CASSQATVETQYF. V gene TRBV3-1 (or the pseudogene TRBV3-2) combines with J gene TRBJ2-5; TRBD1 might be the D (5 bases). The V end was cut by 1 base, the J end by 4 bases, with 7 bases between. Looked up from germline, CDR1 is LGHDT and CDR2 is YNNKEL (reference sequence). This CDR3 has 13 amino acids.